These 16 T cell receptor beta chains share one sample of origin, sequenced in a study of shared clonotypes between healthy human individuals. As defined, naive CD8 cells were CD45RO-negative and positively selected for CCR7, with terminally differentiated effector memory CD45RA+ cells excluded. Only in-frame clones appear in the TCRdb table, and some are missing; sequencing was by immunoSEQ multiplex PCR. The sample consists of around 2.1 million clones, just over 90% of them appearing once. Sequenced: naive CD8+ T cells from PBMCs. The receptors stem from a man aged 18 to 30 in good health. Some clones in this sample may be carry-over from other donors' samples.

The J gene is TRBJ2-3, the V gene TRBV5-1; D is unresolved. The CDR3 covers 14 residues. Germline lookup yields CDR1 SGHRS and CDR2 YFSETQ. Trimming shortened V by 0 bases and J by 0 bases, and 5 bases separated the two germline ends. This CDR3 is CASSLGPSTDTQYF. In nucleotides, the CDR3 is TGCGCCAGCAGCTTGGGGCCGAGCACAGATACGCAGTATTTT.

J is TRBJ1-1 and V is TRBV19; tentative D call: TRBD1 (5 bases). Trimming shortened V by 4 bases and J by 4 bases, and 19 bases separated the two germline ends. CDR1 and CDR2 from the germline V gene are LNHDA and SQIVND (reference sequence). The CDR3 is made up of 16 amino acids. In DNA, the CDR3 is TGTGCCAGTAGTAGTCGGGTTGCGGGGCCGGCCACTGAAGCTTTCTTT. This sequence encodes CASSSRVAGPATEAFF.

The V call is TRBV2, the J call TRBJ2-7; D remains unclear. Trimming removed 1 base from V and 1 base from J, with 8 bases in between. This CDR3 contains 14 residues. Per the germline V gene, CDR1 is SNHLY and CDR2 is FYNNEI. CDR3 in DNA: TGTGCCAGCAGTGAAGTCCGTAGGTCCTACGAGCAGTACTTC. Amino acid sequence: CASSEVRRSYEQYF.

DNA for the CDR3: TGTGCCAGCAGTGATACATCTGGGGGGGAATGGGACAATGAGCAGTTCTTC. It is translated as CASSDTSGGEWDNEQFF. The chain couples TRBV2 to TRBJ2-1; 7 bases line up with TRBD2. The CDR3 has 17 residues. Germline loops: CDR1 SNHLY, CDR2 FYNNEI. J lost 5 bases, V lost 3 bases, and 13 bases had no gene match.

This chain connects TRBV27 to TRBJ2-5, with D unresolved. V was trimmed by 1 base and J by 5 bases, leaving 11 bases between them. Germline loops: CDR1 MNHEY, CDR2 SMNVEV (reference sequence). CDR3 length: 14 amino acids. CDR3 DNA sequence: TGTGCCAGCAGTTTATTACGGACCGGGGAGACCCAGTACTTC. Translation: CASSLLRTGETQYF.

The chain couples TRBV5-4 to TRBJ2-7; 9 nucleotides line up with TRBD2. The CDR3 extends over 16 amino acids. V shed 3 bases, J shed 4 bases, and the junction held 11 bases outside the gene matches. Per the germline V gene, CDR1 is SGHNT and CDR2 is YYREEE (reference sequence). The CDR3 DNA reads TGTGCCAGCAGCTCGAGGCCTCTAGCGGGGAGATACGAGCAGTACTTC. Its protein product is CASSSRPLAGRYEQYF.

V is TRBV7-2 and J is TRBJ2-2; D is undetermined. Germline CDR1 SGHTA, CDR2 FQGNSA. Trimming removed 6 bases at V and 4 bases at J, with 12 bases between. This CDR3 region has 14 residues. This CDR3 reads CASSFGRSTGELFF. CDR3 DNA: TGTGCCAGCAGTTTCGGTCGGTCCACCGGGGAGCTGTTTTTT.

This rearrangement joins TRBV7-8 to TRBJ2-1; D is perhaps TRBD2 (6 bases). Germline V lookup: CDR1 SGHVS, CDR2 FQNEAQ. Trimming pared 2 bases from V and 2 bases from J, leaving 10 bases between. CDR3 size: 15 residues. The chain's CDR3 is CASSLTSQTYNEQFF. CDR3 sequence (DNA): TGTGCCAGCAGCTTAACTAGCCAGACCTACAATGAGCAGTTCTTC.

The V and J genes are TRBV10-3 and TRBJ1-1; D is uncertain. V shed 0 bases and J shed 4 bases, with 12 bases lying between them. The CDR3 is made up of 15 amino acids. The germline gives CDR1 ENHRY, CDR2 SYGVKD. The CDR3 DNA sequence: TGTGCCATCAGTGAGTCGGGCGGAGGATCCACTGAAGCTTTCTTT. This gives the protein CAISESGGGSTEAFF.

V gene TRBV10-2 combines with J gene TRBJ2-7, with TRBD1 matching over 7 bases. The CDR3 is 13 amino acids. Per the germline V gene, CDR1 is WSHSY and CDR2 is SAAADI. V lost 7 bases, J lost 4 bases, and 7 bases stayed unmatched. CDR3 region: CASTVGTAYEQYF. In nucleotides, the CDR3 is TGCGCCAGCACGGTCGGGACAGCTTACGAGCAGTACTTC.

The chain recombines TRBV2 with TRBJ1-2, with a weak D call TRBD1 (5 bases). CDR1 and CDR2 from the germline V gene are SNHLY and FYNNEI. V gave up 3 bases and J gave up 3 bases, with 8 bases separating them. The CDR3 extends over 13 amino acids. The CDR3 bases are TGTGCCAGCAGTGACTGGGGGGACTATGGCTACACCTTC. This encodes CASSDWGDYGYTF.

The chain links TRBV27 to TRBJ2-6; D tentatively reads TRBD1 or TRBD2 (5 bases each). CDR3 length: 19 amino acids. The V and J ends lost 3 bases and 0 bases respectively, with 18 bases between them. Germline V lookup: CDR1 MNHEY, CDR2 SMNVEV (reference sequence). CDR3 nucleotides: TGTGCCAGCAGTTTTCTTATCGGGACGGCGAGCTCTGGGGCCAACGTCCTGACTTTC. It codes for CASSFLIGTASSGANVLTF.

The gene calls are TRBV4-1 and TRBJ2-7; 7 bases line up with TRBD2. Germline V CDR1 and CDR2: MGHRA, YSYEKL. After removal of 3 bases from V and 6 bases from J, the junction contained 2 bases not matched to a gene. The CDR3 is 12 amino acids. This CDR3 is CASSHREGEQYF. The CDR3 DNA reads TGCGCCAGCAGCCACAGGGAGGGCGAGCAGTACTTC.

V usage is TRBV29-1 and J usage is TRBJ2-7; D is undetermined. CDR3 length equals 14 residues. The germline gives CDR1 SQVTM, CDR2 ANQGSEA. Trimming pared 4 bases from V and 1 base from J, leaving 14 bases between. CDR3 in amino acids: CSVVRVAESYEQYF. As DNA, the CDR3 is TGCAGCGTTGTACGGGTGGCGGAATCCTACGAGCAGTACTTC.

This chain connects TRBV27 to TRBJ1-2, with D hard to call. The ends were cut back, 3 bases at V and 3 bases at J, with 17 bases in the middle. Germline CDR1 and CDR2: MNHEY and SMNVEV (reference sequence). The CDR3 runs to 16 residues. The CDR3 DNA is TGTGCCAGCAGTTTCCGAGCCGAGTCAGGAGACTATGGCTACACCTTC. Its translation: CASSFRAESGDYGYTF.

The genes are TRBV5-5 and TRBJ1-5; D unclear. V was trimmed by 0 bases and J by 4 bases, leaving 5 bases between them. The CDR3 has 13 residues. Looked up from germline, CDR1 is SGHKS and CDR2 is YYEKEE (reference sequence). DNA for the CDR3: TGTGCCAGCAGCTTGGCCCCAAATCAGCCCCAGCATTTT. It specifies CASSLAPNQPQHF.